The clone carrying this T cell receptor beta chain was picked up a small number of times. Its cognate antigen is unknown. As to time point: cycle 4 day 1 (C4D1), after about 6 weeks of nivolumab. Exposure to brentuximab vedotin varied, and each patient had relapsed following autologous stem cell transplantation. CDR1 is SNHLY, CDR2 FYNNEI, per germline. The CDR3 spans 13 residues. Trimming took 2 bases from V and 4 from J, leaving 9 bases between them. The data belong to a study of PD-1 blockade in classical Hodgkin lymphoma. Broader study findings: Relapsed/refractory patients reportedly had lower baseline diversity than newly diagnosed patients.

Repertoires were generated with immunoSEQ multiplex PCR, while TCRdb's copy carries only in-frame clones and drops some. The table has over 80,000 clones, about three quarters seen once; the top ten hold 9.4%. The chain couples TRBV2 to TRBJ2-7; D gene ambiguous. The TCR sequence derives from a human donor with classical Hodgkin lymphoma. The material was peripheral blood mononuclear cells (PBMCs), obtained before the fourth cycle of nivolumab. Here the CDR3 reads CASSETLGYEQYF. CDR3 DNA sequence: TGTGCCAGCAGTGAAACCCTGGGTTACGAGCAGTACTTC. Supplemented by reference TRBV2 and TRBJ2-7, the full variable domain reads EPEVTQTPSHQVTQMGQEVILRCVPISNHLYFYWYRQILGQKVEFLVSFYNNEISEKSEIFDDQFSVERPDGSNFTLKIRSTKLEDSAMYFCASSETLGYEQYFGPGTRLTVT.